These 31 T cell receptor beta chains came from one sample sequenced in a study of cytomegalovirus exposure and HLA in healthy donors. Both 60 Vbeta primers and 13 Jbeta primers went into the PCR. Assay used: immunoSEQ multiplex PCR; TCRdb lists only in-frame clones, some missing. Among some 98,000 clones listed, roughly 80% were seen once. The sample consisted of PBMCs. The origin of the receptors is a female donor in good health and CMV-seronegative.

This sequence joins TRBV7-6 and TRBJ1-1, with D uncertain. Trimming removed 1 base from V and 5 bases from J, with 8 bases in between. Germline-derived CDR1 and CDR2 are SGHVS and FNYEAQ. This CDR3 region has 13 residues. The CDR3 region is CASSLETRTEAFF. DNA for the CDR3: TGTGCCAGCAGCTTAGAGACTAGAACTGAAGCTTTCTTT.

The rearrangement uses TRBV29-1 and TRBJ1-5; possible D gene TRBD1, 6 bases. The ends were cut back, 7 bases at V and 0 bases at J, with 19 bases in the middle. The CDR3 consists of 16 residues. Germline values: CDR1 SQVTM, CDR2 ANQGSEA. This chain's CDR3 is CSAPVRRTVSNQPQHF. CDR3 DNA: TGCAGCGCCCCCGTCCGGAGGACAGTTAGCAATCAGCCCCAGCATTTT.

The CDR3 sequence is CASSFHYEQYF. CDR3 DNA sequence: TGTGCCAGCAGCTTCCACTACGAGCAGTACTTC. The chain links TRBV7-8 to TRBJ2-7; no clear D. The CDR3 is 11 residues long. The germline gives CDR1 SGHVS, CDR2 FQNEAQ. V lost 3 bases to trimming and J lost 3 bases, with 3 bases between them. Supplemented by reference TRBV7-8 and TRBJ2-7, the full variable domain reads GAGVSQSPRYKVAKRGQDVALRCDPISGHVSLFWYQQALGQGPEFLTYFQNEAQLDKSGLPSDRFFAERPEGSVSTLKIQRTQQEDSAVYLCASSFHYEQYFGPGTRLTVT.

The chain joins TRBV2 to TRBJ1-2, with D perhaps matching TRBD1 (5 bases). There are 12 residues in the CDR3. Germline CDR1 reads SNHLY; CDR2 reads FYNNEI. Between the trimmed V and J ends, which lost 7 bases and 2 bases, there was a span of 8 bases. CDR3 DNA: TGTGCCAGCAAGACAGCGAACTATGGCTACACCTTC. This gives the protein CASKTANYGYTF.

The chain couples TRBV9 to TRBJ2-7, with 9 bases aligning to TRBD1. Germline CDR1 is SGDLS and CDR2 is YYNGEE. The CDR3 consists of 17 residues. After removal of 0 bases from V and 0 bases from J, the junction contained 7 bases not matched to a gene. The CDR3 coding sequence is TGTGCCAGCAGCGTAGGGGACAGGGATTTTAGCTCCTACGAGCAGTACTTC. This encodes CASSVGDRDFSSYEQYF. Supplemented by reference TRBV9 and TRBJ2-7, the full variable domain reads DSGVTQTPKHLITATGQRVTLRCSPRSGDLSVYWYQQSLDQGLQFLIQYYNGEERAKGNILERFSAQQFPDLHSELNLSSLELGDSALYFCASSVGDRDFSSYEQYFGPGTRLTVT.

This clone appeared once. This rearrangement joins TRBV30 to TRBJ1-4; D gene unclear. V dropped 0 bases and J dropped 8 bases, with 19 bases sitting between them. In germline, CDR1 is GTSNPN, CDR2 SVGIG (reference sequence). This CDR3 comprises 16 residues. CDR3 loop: CAWSVRSGGYWEKLFF. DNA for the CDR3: TGTGCCTGGAGTGTACGATCGGGTGGCTATTGGGAAAAACTGTTTTTT.

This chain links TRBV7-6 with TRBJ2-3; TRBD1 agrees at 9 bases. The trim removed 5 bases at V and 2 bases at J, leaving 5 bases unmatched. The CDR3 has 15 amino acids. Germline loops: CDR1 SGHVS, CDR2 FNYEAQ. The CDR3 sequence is CASSGNRGPTDTQYF. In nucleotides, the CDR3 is TGTGCCAGCAGCGGAAACAGGGGGCCCACAGATACGCAGTATTTT. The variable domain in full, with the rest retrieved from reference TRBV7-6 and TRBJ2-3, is GAGVSQSPRYKVTKRGQDVALRCDPISGHVSLYWYRQALGQGPEFLTYFNYEAQQDKSGLPNDRFSAERPEGSISTLTIQRTEQRDSAMYRCASSGNRGPTDTQYFGPGTRLTVL.

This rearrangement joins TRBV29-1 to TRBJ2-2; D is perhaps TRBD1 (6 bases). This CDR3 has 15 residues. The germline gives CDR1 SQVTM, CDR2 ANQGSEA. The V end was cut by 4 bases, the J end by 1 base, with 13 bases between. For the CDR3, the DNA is TGCAGCGTTGTTCCGACAGGTCGGAACACCGGGGAGCTGTTTTTT. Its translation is CSVVPTGRNTGELFF.

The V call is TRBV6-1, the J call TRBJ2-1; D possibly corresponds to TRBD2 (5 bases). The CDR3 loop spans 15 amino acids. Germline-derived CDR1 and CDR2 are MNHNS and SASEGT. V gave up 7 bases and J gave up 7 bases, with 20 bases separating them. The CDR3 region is CASTSPGTLGNEQFF. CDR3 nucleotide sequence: TGTGCCAGCACTAGCCCGGGAACCCTGGGGAATGAGCAGTTCTTC.

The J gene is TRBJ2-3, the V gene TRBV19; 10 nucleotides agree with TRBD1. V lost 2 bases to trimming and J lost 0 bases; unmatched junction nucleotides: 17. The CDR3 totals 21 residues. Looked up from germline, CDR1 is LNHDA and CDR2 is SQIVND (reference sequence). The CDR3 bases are TGTGCCAGTAGTATACACTACGATGGGACAGGGGCCTTAACTAGCACAGATACGCAGTATTTT. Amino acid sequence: CASSIHYDGTGALTSTDTQYF. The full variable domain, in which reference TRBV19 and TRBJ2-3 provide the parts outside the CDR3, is DGGITQSPKYLFRKEGQNVTLSCEQNLNHDAMYWYRQDPGQGLRLIYYSQIVNDFQKGDIAEGYSVSREKKESFPLTVTSAQKNPTAFYLCASSIHYDGTGALTSTDTQYFGPGTRLTVL.

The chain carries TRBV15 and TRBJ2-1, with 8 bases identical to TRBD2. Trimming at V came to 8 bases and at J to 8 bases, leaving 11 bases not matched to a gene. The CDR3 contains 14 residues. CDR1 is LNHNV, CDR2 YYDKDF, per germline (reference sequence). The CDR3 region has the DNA TGTGCCACCCCGGGGGGGGTTTTTGTGCATGAGCAGTTCTTC. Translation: CATPGGVFVHEQFF.

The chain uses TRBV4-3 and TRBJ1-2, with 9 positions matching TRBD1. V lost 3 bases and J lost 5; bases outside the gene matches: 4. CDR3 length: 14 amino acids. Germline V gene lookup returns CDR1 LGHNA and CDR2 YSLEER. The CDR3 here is CASSQGQGTYGYTF. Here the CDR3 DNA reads TGCGCCAGCAGCCAGGGACAGGGAACGTATGGCTACACCTTC.

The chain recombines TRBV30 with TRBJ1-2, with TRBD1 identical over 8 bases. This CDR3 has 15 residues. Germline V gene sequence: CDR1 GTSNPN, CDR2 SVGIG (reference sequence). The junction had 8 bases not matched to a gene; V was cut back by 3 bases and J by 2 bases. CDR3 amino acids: CAWSRSDRANYGYTF. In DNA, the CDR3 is TGTGCCTGGAGCAGATCGGACAGGGCCAACTATGGCTACACCTTC.

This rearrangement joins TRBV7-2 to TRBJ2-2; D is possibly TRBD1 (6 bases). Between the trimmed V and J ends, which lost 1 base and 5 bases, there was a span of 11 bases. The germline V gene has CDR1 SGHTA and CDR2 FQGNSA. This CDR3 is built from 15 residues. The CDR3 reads CASSLVIQGTGELFF. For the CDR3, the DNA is TGTGCCAGCAGCTTAGTAATCCAGGGGACCGGGGAGCTGTTTTTT.

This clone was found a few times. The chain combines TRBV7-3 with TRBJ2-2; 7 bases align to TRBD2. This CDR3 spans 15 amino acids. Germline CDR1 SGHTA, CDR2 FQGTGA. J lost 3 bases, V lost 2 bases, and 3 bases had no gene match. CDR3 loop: CASSLLTSYTGELFF. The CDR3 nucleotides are TGTGCCAGCAGCTTACTGACTAGCTACACCGGGGAGCTGTTTTTT.

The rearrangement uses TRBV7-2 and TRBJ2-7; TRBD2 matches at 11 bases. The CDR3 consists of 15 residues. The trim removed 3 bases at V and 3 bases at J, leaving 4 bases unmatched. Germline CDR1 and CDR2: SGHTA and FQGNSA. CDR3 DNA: TGTGCCAGCAGCTTGGGGACTAGCGGATACTACGAGCAGTACTTC. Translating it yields CASSLGTSGYYEQYF. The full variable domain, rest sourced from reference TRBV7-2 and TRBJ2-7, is GAGVSQSPSNKVTEKGKDVELRCDPISGHTALYWYRQSLGQGLEFLIYFQGNSAPDKSGLPSDRFSAERTGGSVSTLTIQRTQQEDSAVYLCASSLGTSGYYEQYFGPGTRLTVT.

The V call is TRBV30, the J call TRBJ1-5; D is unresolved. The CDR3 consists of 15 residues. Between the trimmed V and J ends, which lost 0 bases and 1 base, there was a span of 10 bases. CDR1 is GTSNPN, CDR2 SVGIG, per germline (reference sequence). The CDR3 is CAWSVTGASNQPQHF. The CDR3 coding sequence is TGTGCCTGGAGTGTAACTGGAGCAAGCAATCAGCCCCAGCATTTT.

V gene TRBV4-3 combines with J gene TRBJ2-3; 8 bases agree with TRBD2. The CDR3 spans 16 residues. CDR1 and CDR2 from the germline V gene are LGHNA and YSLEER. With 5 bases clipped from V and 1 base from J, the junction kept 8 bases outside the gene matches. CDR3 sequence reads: CASSDLRTSRTDTQYF. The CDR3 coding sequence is TGCGCCAGCAGCGATCTCCGGACTAGCCGCACAGATACGCAGTATTTT.

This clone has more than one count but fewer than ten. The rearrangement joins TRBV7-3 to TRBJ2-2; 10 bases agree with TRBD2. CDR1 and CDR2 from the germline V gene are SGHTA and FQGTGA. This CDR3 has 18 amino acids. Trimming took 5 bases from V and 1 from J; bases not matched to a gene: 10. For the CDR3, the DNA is TGTGCCAGCAGCGTGGGTGGAGCGGGAGGGGGGAACACCGGGGAGCTGTTTTTT. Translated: CASSVGGAGGGNTGELFF.

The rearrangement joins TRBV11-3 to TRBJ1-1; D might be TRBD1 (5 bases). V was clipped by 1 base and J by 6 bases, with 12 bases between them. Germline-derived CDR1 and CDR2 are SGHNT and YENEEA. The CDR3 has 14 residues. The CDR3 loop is CASSLASWGAEAFF. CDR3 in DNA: TGTGCCAGCAGCTTAGCCTCATGGGGGGCTGAAGCTTTCTTT.

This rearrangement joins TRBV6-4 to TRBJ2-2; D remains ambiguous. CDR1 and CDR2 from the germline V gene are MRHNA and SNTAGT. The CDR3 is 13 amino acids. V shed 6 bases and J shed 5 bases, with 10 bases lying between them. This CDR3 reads CASSARSTGELFF. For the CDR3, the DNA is TGTGCCAGCAGCGCCCGTAGTACCGGGGAGCTGTTTTTT.

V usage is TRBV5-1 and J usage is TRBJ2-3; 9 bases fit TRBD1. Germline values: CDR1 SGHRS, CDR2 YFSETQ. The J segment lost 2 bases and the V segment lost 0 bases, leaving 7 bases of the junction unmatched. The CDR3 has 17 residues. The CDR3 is CASSLGSGTGLTDTQYF. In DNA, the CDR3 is TGCGCCAGCAGCTTGGGATCCGGGACAGGGCTCACAGATACGCAGTATTTT.

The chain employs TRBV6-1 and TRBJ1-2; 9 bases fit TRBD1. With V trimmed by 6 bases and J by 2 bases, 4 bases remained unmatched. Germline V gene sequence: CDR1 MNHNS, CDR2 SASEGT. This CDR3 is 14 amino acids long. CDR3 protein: CASRRTGENYGYTF. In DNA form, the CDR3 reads TGTGCCAGCAGACGGACAGGGGAGAACTATGGCTACACCTTC.

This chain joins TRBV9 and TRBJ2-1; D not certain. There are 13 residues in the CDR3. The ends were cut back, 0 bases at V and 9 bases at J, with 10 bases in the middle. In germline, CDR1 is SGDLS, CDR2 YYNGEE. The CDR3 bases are TGTGCCAGCAGCGTAGTGTCCAGGTCTGAGCAGTTCTTC. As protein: CASSVVSRSEQFF.

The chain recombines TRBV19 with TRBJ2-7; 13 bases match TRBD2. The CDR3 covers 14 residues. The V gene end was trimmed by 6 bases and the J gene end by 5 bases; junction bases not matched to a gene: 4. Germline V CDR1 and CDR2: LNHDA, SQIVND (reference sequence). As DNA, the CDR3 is TGTGCCAGTAGCCCGACTAGCGGGAGGAACGAGCAGTACTTC. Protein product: CASSPTSGRNEQYF.

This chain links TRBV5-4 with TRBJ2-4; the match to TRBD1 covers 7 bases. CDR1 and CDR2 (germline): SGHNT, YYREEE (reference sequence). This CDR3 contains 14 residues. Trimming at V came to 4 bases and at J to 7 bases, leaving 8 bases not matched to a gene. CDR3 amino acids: CASSPTGLDNIQYF. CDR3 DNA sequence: TGTGCCAGCAGCCCGACAGGGCTGGACAACATTCAGTACTTC.

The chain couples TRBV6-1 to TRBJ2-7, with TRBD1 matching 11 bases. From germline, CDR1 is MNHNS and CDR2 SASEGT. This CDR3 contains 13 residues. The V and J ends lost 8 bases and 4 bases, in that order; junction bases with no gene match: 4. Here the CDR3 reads CASRTGGRYEQYF. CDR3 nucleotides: TGTGCCAGCCGGACAGGGGGCAGGTACGAGCAGTACTTC.

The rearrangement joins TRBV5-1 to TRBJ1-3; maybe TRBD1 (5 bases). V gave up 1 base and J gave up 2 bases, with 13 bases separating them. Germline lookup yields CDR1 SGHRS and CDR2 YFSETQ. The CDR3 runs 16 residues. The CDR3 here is CASSLPPGGAGNTIYF. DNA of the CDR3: TGCGCCAGCAGCTTGCCCCCCGGGGGGGCTGGAAACACCATATATTTT.

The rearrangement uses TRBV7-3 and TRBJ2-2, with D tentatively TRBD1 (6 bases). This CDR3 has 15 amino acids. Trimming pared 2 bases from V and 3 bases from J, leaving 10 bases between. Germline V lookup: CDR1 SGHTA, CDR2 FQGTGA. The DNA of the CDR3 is TGTGCCAGCAGCTTACAGGGGACATACACCGGGGAGCTGTTTTTT. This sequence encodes CASSLQGTYTGELFF.

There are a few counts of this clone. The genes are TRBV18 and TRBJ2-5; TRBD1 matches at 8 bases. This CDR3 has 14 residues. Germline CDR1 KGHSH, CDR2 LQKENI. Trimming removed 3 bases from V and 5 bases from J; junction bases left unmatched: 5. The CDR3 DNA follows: TGTGCCAGCTCACCGGGACAGGCAGAGGAGACCCAGTACTTC. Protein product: CASSPGQAEETQYF.

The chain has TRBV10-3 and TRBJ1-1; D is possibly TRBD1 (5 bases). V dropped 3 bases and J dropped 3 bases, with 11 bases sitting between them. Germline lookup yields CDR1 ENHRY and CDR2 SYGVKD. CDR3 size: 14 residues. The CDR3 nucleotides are TGTGCCATCAGTGACCGGGGCGGGGACACTGAAGCTTTCTTT. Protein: CAISDRGGDTEAFF.